The 22 T cell receptor beta chains in this list originate from one sample, sequenced in a study of blood T cell repertoires in COVID-19. Clones were sequenced by immunoSEQ multiplex PCR, and TCRdb holds only the in-frame ones, with some missing. Counted here are roughly 260,000 clones, 75% to 95% occurring once; the ten biggest clones make up under 2.5%. Sequences were obtained from PBMCs or T cells enriched from blood (not recorded which). All receptors come from a young woman who had recovered from COVID-19.

The V and J genes are TRBV5-1 and TRBJ2-5; 7 bases agree with TRBD1. There are 15 residues in the CDR3. Trimming cost V 0 bases and J 0 bases; bases outside gene matches: 2. Germline CDR1 is SGHRS and CDR2 is YFSETQ. CDR3 bases: TGCGCCAGCAGCTTGGGGACAGGCAACCAAGAGACCCAGTACTTC. Translation gives CASSLGTGNQETQYF.

The rearrangement links TRBV5-5 to TRBJ2-3, with 9 bases identical to TRBD2. Unmatched junction bases numbered 4, after V lost 4 bases and J lost 1 base. The germline V gene encodes CDR1 SGHKS and CDR2 YYEKEE (reference sequence). The CDR3 runs to 15 residues. CDR3 amino acids: CASSTGGGGTDTQYF. DNA of the CDR3: TGTGCCAGCAGCACCGGCGGGGGGGGCACAGATACGCAGTATTTT.

The chain links TRBV2 to TRBJ2-5, with TRBD2 matching 11 bases. V was clipped by 6 bases and J by 5 bases; unmatched bases: 11. Germline V lookup: CDR1 SNHLY, CDR2 FYNNEI. The CDR3 is 16 amino acids. CDR3 DNA: TGTGCCAGCAGGGGACTTAGCGGGAGGGCCGGGGAGACCCAGTACTTC. This sequence encodes CASRGLSGRAGETQYF.

This clone was observed a single time. The chain combines TRBV16 with TRBJ2-5; D is possibly TRBD2 (5 bases). V was pared by 5 bases and J by 1 base, with 8 bases between. Germline values: CDR1 KGHSY, CDR2 FQNENV. The CDR3 is made up of 13 amino acids. The CDR3 spells CASSRTSQETQYF. The DNA of the CDR3 is TGTGCCAGCAGCAGGACTTCCCAAGAGACCCAGTACTTC.

J is TRBJ1-1 and V is TRBV3-1 (or the pseudogene TRBV3-2); maybe TRBD1 (5 bases). The germline gives CDR1 LGHDT, CDR2 YNNKEL (reference sequence). This CDR3 is 13 amino acids long. As DNA, the CDR3 is TGTGTCTCGAAAGGGGCTGGTAACACTGAAGCTTTCTTT. Protein sequence: CVSKGAGNTEAFF.

This clone was recorded a few times. This rearrangement joins TRBV5-5 to TRBJ1-1; 10 bases line up with TRBD1. The V segment lost 5 bases and the J segment 4 bases; nucleotides outside the gene matches: 11. This CDR3 is 16 amino acids long. Germline V gene lookup returns CDR1 SGHKS and CDR2 YYEKEE (reference sequence). The CDR3 DNA is TGTGCCAGCAGACTGAGCACCGGGACAGGGGTCACTGAAGCTTTCTTT. Translation gives CASRLSTGTGVTEAFF.

The J gene is TRBJ2-2, the V gene TRBV14, with 10 nucleotides matching TRBD1. The CDR3 is made up of 17 amino acids. The V and J ends lost 1 base and 3 bases, in that order; junction bases with no gene match: 5. Germline V lookup: CDR1 SGHDN, CDR2 FVKESK. CDR3 DNA: TGTGCCAGCAGCCAAGCTGCGGGACAGGGGTACACCGGGGAGCTGTTTTTT. Encoded protein: CASSQAAGQGYTGELFF.

J is TRBJ2-1 and V is TRBV29-1; 7 nucleotides match TRBD1. V was pared by 3 bases and J by 2 bases, with 10 bases of the junction left unmatched. The germline V gene has CDR1 SQVTM and CDR2 ANQGSEA. The CDR3 sequence is 16 residues long. Written as DNA, the CDR3 is TGCAGCGTTGAGAACCCCGACAGGGCCGCCTACAATGAGCAGTTCTTC. Protein product: CSVENPDRAAYNEQFF.

The rearrangement joins TRBV4-1 to TRBJ1-5; D is ambiguous. Germline CDR1 MGHRA, CDR2 YSYEKL. The CDR3 has 16 amino acids. Trimming took off 2 bases at V and 4 bases at J, with 15 bases between the two ends. The CDR3 here is CASSQTFGLLNQPQHF. The CDR3 nucleotides read TGCGCCAGCAGCCAAACCTTTGGACTGCTGAATCAGCCCCAGCATTTT.

The chain carries TRBV6-5 and TRBJ2-7; the D gene is possibly TRBD2 (6 bases). The germline gives CDR1 MNHEY, CDR2 SVGAGI. V lost 2 bases to trimming and J lost 3 bases, with 17 bases between them. This CDR3 is built from 16 residues. CDR3 in DNA: TGTGCCAGCAGTTACCGGGCGGGGTCCCAAGGCTACGAGCAGTACTTC. Encoded protein: CASSYRAGSQGYEQYF.

This clone has just one count. V usage is TRBV14 and J usage is TRBJ2-1, with 9 nucleotides matching TRBD2. The CDR3 is 16 amino acids. From germline, CDR1 is SGHDN and CDR2 FVKESK. V lost 1 base to trimming and J lost 4 bases; unmatched junction nucleotides: 5. This chain's CDR3 is CASSQGLAGWYNEQFF. The CDR3 nucleotides read TGTGCCAGCAGCCAAGGGCTAGCGGGGTGGTACAATGAGCAGTTCTTC.

V usage is TRBV29-1 and J usage is TRBJ1-2, with 7 bases identical to TRBD1. The CDR3 runs to 13 residues. The germline V gene encodes CDR1 SQVTM and CDR2 ANQGSEA. The V segment lost 3 bases and the J segment 7 bases; nucleotides outside the gene matches: 8. The CDR3 DNA sequence: TGCAGCGTTGAGGAGGGACAGTTCTTTGGCTACACCTTC. This codes for CSVEEGQFFGYTF.

Concerning this clone itself: One junction end disagrees with the germline gene, perhaps due to a read error. The genes are TRBV29-1 and TRBJ1-2; 8 bases map to TRBD1. Germline CDR1 SQVTM, CDR2 ANQGSEA. The CDR3 is made up of 16 amino acids. This CDR3 reads CSVTIRVQGAAYGYTF. CDR3 coding DNA: TGCAGCGTTACTATTAGGGTCCAGGGGGCCGCTTATGGCTATACCTTC.

Worth noting for this clone: The identical CDR3 is also encoded by other nucleotide sequences in the sample. The V and J genes are TRBV28 and TRBJ1-2; TRBD1 matches at 7 bases. Looked up from germline, CDR1 is MDHEN and CDR2 is SYDVKM. V lost 2 bases to trimming and J lost 4 bases; unmatched junction nucleotides: 4. The CDR3 has 14 amino acids. CDR3 amino acids: CASSLRQGGYGYTF. CDR3 DNA: TGTGCCAGCAGTTTAAGACAGGGAGGCTATGGCTACACCTTC.

This chain uses TRBV28 with TRBJ2-7; no clear D. The germline V and J ends were trimmed by 3 bases and 2 bases, with 11 bases remaining between them. CDR3 length equals 14 residues. Germline CDR1 reads MDHEN; CDR2 reads SYDVKM. The CDR3 DNA sequence: TGTGCCAGCAGTTTCCGGGTCTCGACCTACGAGCAGTACTTC. Protein: CASSFRVSTYEQYF.

The genes are TRBV7-9 and TRBJ2-7, with 10 bases aligning to TRBD2. Germline V gene lookup returns CDR1 SEHNR and CDR2 FQNEAQ (reference sequence). There are 16 residues in the CDR3. V gave up 2 bases and J gave up 5 bases; unmatched junction bases: 9. In nucleotides, the CDR3 is TGTGCCAGCAGCTTATACGGGCTAGCGGGAGTAGACGAGCAGTACTTC. This encodes CASSLYGLAGVDEQYF.

V usage is TRBV11-3 and J usage is TRBJ2-7, with a weak D call TRBD1 (6 bases). CDR3 length: 15 residues. Deletions cut 5 bases from V and 6 bases from J, with 20 bases between. The V gene's germline CDR1 is SGHNT and CDR2 YENEEA. The CDR3 sequence is CASSQDQQGFSEQYF. Here the CDR3 DNA reads TGTGCCAGCAGCCAGGATCAACAGGGATTTAGCGAGCAGTACTTC.

The chain combines TRBV10-1 with TRBJ2-7, with 9 nucleotides matching TRBD2. This CDR3 has 15 residues. Losses at the gene ends were 2 bases for V and 5 bases for J; bases not matched to a gene: 7. Germline lookup yields CDR1 WNHNN and CDR2 SYGVQD (reference sequence). The CDR3 DNA reads as TGCGCCAGCAGTGAGGGTAGCGGGAGAATGGACGAGCAGTACTTC. Residues: CASSEGSGRMDEQYF.

This clone was observed a single time. This chain uses TRBV19 with TRBJ2-5; TRBD2 agrees at 12 bases. Per the germline V gene, CDR1 is LNHDA and CDR2 is SQIVND (reference sequence). Losses at the gene ends were 4 bases for V and 0 bases for J; bases not matched to a gene: 6. The CDR3 extends over 17 amino acids. For the CDR3, the DNA is TGTGCCAGTAGTACACCTGGGACTAGCGGGTACCAAGAGACCCAGTACTTC. Its translation: CASSTPGTSGYQETQYF.

The CDR3 loop reads CASKRGQSNTEAFF. The CDR3 region has the DNA TGTGCCAGCAAGAGAGGACAGTCGAACACTGAAGCTTTCTTT. This sequence joins TRBV2 and TRBJ1-1, with a possible D match to TRBD1 (6 bases). Deletions cut 7 bases from V and 1 base from J, with 13 bases between. Germline V lookup: CDR1 SNHLY, CDR2 FYNNEI. CDR3 size: 14 residues.

The J gene is TRBJ1-6, the V gene TRBV19; D remains unclear. The CDR3 is 15 residues long. V lost 3 bases and J lost 1, with 7 bases in between. The V gene's germline CDR1 is LNHDA and CDR2 SQIVND (reference sequence). CDR3 residues: CASSILYSYNSPLHF. In DNA, the CDR3 is TGTGCCAGTAGTATCCTTTATTCCTATAATTCACCCCTCCACTTT.

The rearrangement links TRBV5-1 to TRBJ1-2; 9 bases line up with TRBD1. The germline V gene has CDR1 SGHRS and CDR2 YFSETQ. CDR3 length equals 15 residues. J gave up 3 bases and V 4 bases, and 7 bases lay outside the gene matches. The CDR3 nucleotides read TGCGCCAGCAGCACGGACAGGGGCTATGACTATGGCTACACCTTC. Its protein is CASSTDRGYDYGYTF.